This TCR beta chain was found in a study of early T cells in non-severe SARS-CoV-2 infection. This CDR3 has 15 residues. J gave up 2 bases and V 2 bases, and 4 bases lay outside the gene matches. Per germline, CDR1 SGDLS and CDR2 YYNGEE. Whole-study findings and limits: VDJdb matching, biased toward anti-spike CD8 responses, missed private and CD4 specificities.

About this clonotype: The antigen remains unidentified.

MiXCR, applied by TCRdb to the 5' RACE reads, yields one record per CDR3 protein. The sample includes tens of thousands of distinct CDR3 sequences, about 12% of them seen just once. The chain employs TRBV9 and TRBJ1-3; the match to TRBD1 covers 7 bases. The specimen was whole blood. The origin of this receptor is an adult who was a healthcare worker with PCR-confirmed SARS-CoV-2 infection or an uninfected control (not recorded which). CDR3 bases: TGTGCCAGCAGCGTTCAGAGGGGGCCTGGAAACACCATATATTTT. Translation: CASSVQRGPGNTIYF.